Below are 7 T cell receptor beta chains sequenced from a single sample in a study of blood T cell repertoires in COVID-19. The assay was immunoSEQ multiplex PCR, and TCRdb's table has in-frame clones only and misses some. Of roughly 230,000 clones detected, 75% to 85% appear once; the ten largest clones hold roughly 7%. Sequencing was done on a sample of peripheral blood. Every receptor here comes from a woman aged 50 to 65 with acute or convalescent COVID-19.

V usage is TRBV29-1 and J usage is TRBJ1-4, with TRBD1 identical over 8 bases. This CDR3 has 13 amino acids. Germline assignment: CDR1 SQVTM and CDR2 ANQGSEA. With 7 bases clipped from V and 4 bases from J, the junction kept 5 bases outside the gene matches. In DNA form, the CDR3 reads TGCAGCGGTCAGGGGGCGAATAATGAAAAACTGTTTTTT. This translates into CSGQGANNEKLFF.

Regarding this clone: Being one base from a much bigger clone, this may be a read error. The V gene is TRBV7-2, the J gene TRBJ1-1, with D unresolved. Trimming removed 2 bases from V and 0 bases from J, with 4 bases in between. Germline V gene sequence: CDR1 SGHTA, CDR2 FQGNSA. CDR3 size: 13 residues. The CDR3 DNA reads TGTGCCAGCAGCTTATCTTTGAACACTGAAGCTTTCTTT. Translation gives CASSLSLNTEAFF.

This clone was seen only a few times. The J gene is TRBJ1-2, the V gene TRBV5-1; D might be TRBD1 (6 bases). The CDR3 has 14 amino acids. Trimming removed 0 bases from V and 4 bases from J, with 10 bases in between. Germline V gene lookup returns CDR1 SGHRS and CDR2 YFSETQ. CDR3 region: CASSLGGPLYGYTF. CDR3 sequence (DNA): TGCGCCAGCAGCTTGGGGGGGCCCCTCTATGGCTACACCTTC.

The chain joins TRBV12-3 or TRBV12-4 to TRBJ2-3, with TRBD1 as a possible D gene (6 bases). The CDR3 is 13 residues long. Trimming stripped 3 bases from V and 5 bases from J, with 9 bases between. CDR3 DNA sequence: TGTGCCAGCAGTTTGGGGGCCGGAGATACGCAGTATTTT. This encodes CASSLGAGDTQYF.

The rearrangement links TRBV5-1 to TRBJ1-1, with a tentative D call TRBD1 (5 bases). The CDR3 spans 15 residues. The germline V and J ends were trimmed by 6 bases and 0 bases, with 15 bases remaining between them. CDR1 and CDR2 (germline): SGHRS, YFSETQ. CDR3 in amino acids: CASTIDPGLNTEAFF. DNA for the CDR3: TGCGCCAGCACCATAGACCCAGGGTTGAACACTGAAGCTTTCTTT.

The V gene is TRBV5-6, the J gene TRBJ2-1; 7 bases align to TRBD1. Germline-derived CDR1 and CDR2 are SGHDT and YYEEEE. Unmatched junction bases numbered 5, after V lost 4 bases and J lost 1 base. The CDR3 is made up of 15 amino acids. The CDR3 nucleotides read TGTGCCAGCAGCCCAAGGGGACAGTCCTACAATGAGCAGTTCTTC. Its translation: CASSPRGQSYNEQFF. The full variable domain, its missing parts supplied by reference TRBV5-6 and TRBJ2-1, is DAGVTQSPTHLIKTRGQQVTLRCSPKSGHDTVSWYQQALGQGPQFIFQYYEEEERQRGNFPDRFSGHQFPNYSSELNVNALLLGDSALYLCASSPRGQSYNEQFFGPGTRLTVL.

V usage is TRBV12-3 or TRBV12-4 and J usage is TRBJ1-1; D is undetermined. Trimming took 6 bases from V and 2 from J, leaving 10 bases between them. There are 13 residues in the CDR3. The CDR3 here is CASRLDYNTEAFF. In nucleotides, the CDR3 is TGTGCCAGCAGACTCGACTACAACACTGAAGCTTTCTTT.